This record concerns one TCR beta chain sequence. What antigen it recognizes has not been identified. No base quality information exists; no much larger clone differs at one position. These data come from a study of cytomegalovirus exposure and HLA in healthy donors (dated by TCRdb to the late 2010s). With respect to the entire study: The roughly 650 repertoires of the first cohort and the 95 to 150 validation repertoires were produced on the same platform, according to a later analysis. The study was designed to test whether signatures of past pathogen exposure could be identified by cataloging public T cell receptors. High-throughput TCR immunosequencing, statistical association of individual TCRs with disease status, and machine learning were combined to predict cytomegalovirus infection status. In addition to the first cohort of 650 to 800 subjects, a separate validation cohort of 120 different subjects was used. Overall study outcomes, separate from this receptor: A later analysis found that TCRs clustered in the first cohort also tended to co-occur in the 120 validation repertoires, with roughly 95% of cluster scores above 0. Three of the identified cytomegalovirus-associated TCR beta chains were confirmed in vitro to be specific for cytomegalovirus antigens. The study listed 170 or so TCR beta chains as associated with cytomegalovirus. The classifier was reported to diagnose cytomegalovirus status with high specificity and sensitivity in both the original cohort and the validation cohort. The authors suggested that the approach could potentially be extended to other disease states and immunological phenotypes. Across donors, most TCR sequences were observed very rarely, whereas some public TCRs were present in many individuals. A later analysis had no HLA typing for the validation cohort, so co-occurrence there was scored across all 120 or so repertoires.

Preparation of the library involved the immunoSEQ multiplex PCR assay. The paper's data handling went like this. A statistical classification framework was built to diagnose cytomegalovirus status from the catalog of TCR beta chain sequences. Here the immuneACCESS table is served through TCRdb, limited to in-frame sequences with V and J called. Missing clones are a known gap in these copies; in checked studies unresolved V genes cover under half, and the rest lacks a known reason. From that table come the V and J calls and clone size; the DNA was used to work out D and trimming. Here the sample has some 180,000 clones; around nine tenths occur a single time. The ten largest account for approximately 7.7% of the sample. Donors formed part of the validation cohort, which comprised some 120 subjects and was distinct from the first cohort of roughly 600 subjects. CDR1 and CDR2, looked up from the germline V gene, are LGHNA and YSLEER. Including cysteine and phenylalanine, the CDR3 has 15 amino acids. Of the read, only the CDR3 DNA is kept; its 45 bases are in frame from base 1. Between the V and J ends, shortened by 0 bases and 4 bases respectively, the junction contains 12 bases.

The chain is made from TRBV4-3 and TRBJ1-1; the D gene is unclear. The sample comprised PBMCs. The origin of this receptor is a man aged 25-45 years in good health and CMV-seropositive. The CDR3 is CASSQDRVLGTEAFF. The nucleotides are TGCGCCAGCAGCCAAGATCGGGTGTTGGGCACTGAAGCTTTCTTT.